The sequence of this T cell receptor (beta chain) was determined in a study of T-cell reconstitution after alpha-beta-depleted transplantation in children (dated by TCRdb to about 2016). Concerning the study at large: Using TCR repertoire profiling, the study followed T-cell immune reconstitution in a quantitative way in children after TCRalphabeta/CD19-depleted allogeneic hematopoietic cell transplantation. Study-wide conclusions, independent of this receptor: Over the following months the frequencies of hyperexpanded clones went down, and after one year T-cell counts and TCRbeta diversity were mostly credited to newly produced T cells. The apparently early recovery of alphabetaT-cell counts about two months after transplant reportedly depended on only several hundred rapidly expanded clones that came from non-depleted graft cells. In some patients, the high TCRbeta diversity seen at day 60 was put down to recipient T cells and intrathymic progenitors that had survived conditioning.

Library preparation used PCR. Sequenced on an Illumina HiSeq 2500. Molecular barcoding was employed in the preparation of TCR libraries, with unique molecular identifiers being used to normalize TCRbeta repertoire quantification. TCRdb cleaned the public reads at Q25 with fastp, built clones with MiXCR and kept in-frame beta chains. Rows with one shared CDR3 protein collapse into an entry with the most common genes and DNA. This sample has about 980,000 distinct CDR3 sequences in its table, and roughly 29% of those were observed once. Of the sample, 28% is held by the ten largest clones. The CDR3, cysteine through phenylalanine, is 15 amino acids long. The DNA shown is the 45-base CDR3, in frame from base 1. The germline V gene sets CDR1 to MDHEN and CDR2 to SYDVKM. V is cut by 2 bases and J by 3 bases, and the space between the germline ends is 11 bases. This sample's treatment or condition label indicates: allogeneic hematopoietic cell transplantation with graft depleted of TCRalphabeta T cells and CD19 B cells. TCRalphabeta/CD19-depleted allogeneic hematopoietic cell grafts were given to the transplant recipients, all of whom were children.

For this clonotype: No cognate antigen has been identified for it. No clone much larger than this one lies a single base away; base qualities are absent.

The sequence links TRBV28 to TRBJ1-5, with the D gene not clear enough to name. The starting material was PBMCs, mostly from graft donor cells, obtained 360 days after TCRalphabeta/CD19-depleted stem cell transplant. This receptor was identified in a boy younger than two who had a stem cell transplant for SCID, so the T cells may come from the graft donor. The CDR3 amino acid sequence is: CASSLGTGYNQPQHF. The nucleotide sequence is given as TGTGCCAGCAGTTTAGGAACGGGGTACAATCAGCCCCAGCATTTT.